The 5 T cell receptor beta chains given below trace back to one sample, sequenced in a study of cytomegalovirus exposure and HLA in healthy donors. The PCR had 60 Vbeta and 13 Jbeta primers. Using immunoSEQ multiplex PCR, the repertoire was profiled, and TCRdb retains in-frame clones only, with some absent. The data contain 150,000 to 200,000 clones, over 75% of them singletons. Sequencing was performed on PBMCs. The source of these receptors is a young woman in good health and CMV-seronegative.

The rearrangement uses TRBV5-1 and TRBJ2-3; D is perhaps TRBD2 (6 bases). The length of the CDR3 is 15 residues. V was trimmed by 0 bases and J by 5 bases, leaving 13 bases between them. The germline V gene has CDR1 SGHRS and CDR2 YFSETQ. The CDR3 is CASSLALLAQDTQYF. DNA of the CDR3: TGCGCCAGCAGCTTGGCCTTGCTAGCGCAAGATACGCAGTATTTT.

V gene TRBV11-3 combines with J gene TRBJ2-3, with TRBD2 matching 12 bases. After removal of 1 base from V and 1 base from J, the junction contained 0 bases not matched to a gene. This CDR3 has 16 residues. The germline gives CDR1 SGHNT, CDR2 YENEEA. CDR3 residues: CASSLASGGGTDTQYF. CDR3 sequence (DNA): TGTGCCAGCAGCTTAGCTAGCGGGGGGGGCACAGATACGCAGTATTTT.

This clone was picked up a small number of times. The V call is TRBV5-1, the J call TRBJ1-1; a weak D match, TRBD1 (6 bases). V was clipped by 0 bases and J by 1 base, with 10 bases between them. The CDR3 runs 15 residues. CDR1 is SGHRS and CDR2 is YFSETQ in the germline V gene. The CDR3 DNA is TGCGCCAGCAGCTTGGAGGGACATCCGAACACTGAAGCTTTCTTT. Its translation: CASSLEGHPNTEAFF.

This clone came up a few times. The genes are TRBV5-1 and TRBJ2-3, with 8 bases matching TRBD2. V dropped 4 bases and J dropped 1; count of bases not matched to a gene: 8. The germline V gene has CDR1 SGHRS and CDR2 YFSETQ. The CDR3 runs to 16 residues. This CDR3 reads CASSPGLRGGTDTQYF. In DNA form, the CDR3 reads TGCGCCAGCAGCCCGGGTTTGCGGGGGGGCACAGATACGCAGTATTTT.

The genes are TRBV6-6 and TRBJ2-7, with D perhaps matching TRBD2 (6 bases). Germline assignment: CDR1 MNHNY and CDR2 SVGAGI (reference sequence). This CDR3 is built from 15 residues. Trimming removed 5 bases at V and 6 bases at J, with 20 bases between. This chain's CDR3 is CASSQVRGGQGEQYF. The CDR3 nucleotides read TGTGCCAGCAGTCAGGTCCGAGGAGGGCAAGGCGAGCAGTACTTC.